Listed below are T cell receptor beta chains from one sample, sequenced in a study of human T cells and chemical hapten exposure. TCRdb reanalysed the RACE reads using MiXCR and keeps one entry per CDR3 protein. The data contain 150,000 to 200,000 distinct CDR3 sequences, about a fifth of them singletons. The material sequenced was whole blood, taken in connection with sensitization to the hapten diphenylcyclopropenone (DPC). The receptor set was obtained from a woman in her 50s with alopecia areata. Some clones in this sample may be carry-over from other donors' samples. CDR3s include the opening cysteine and the closing phenylalanine or tryptophan. Fields, in order: V gene, J gene, clone size, D gene, CDR3 protein, CDR3 DNA. D genes are given only for firm matches. Size tells how often a clone was seen (once, few, many) or the class of an expanded clone, and some rows leave it out.

V: TRBV5-1; J: TRBJ2-3; size: .; D: TRBD2; CDR3: CASSLEALAATDTQYF; DNA: TGCGCCAGCAGCTTGGAGGCCCTAGCGGCCACAGATACGCAGTATTTT
V: TRBV3-1; J: TRBJ2-5; size: few; D: TRBD2; CDR3: CASNLAGLRAETQYF; DNA: TGTGCCAGCAACTTAGCGGGGCTGCGGGCAGAGACCCAGTACTTC
V: TRBV5-1; J: TRBJ1-1; size: few; D: .; CDR3: CASSFESFGEAFF; DNA: TGCGCCAGCAGCTTCGAGAGTTTCGGGGAAGCTTTCTTT
V: TRBV5-1; J: TRBJ1-1; size: few; D: .; CDR3: CASSFSPNLNTEAFF; DNA: TGCGCCAGCAGCTTTTCTCCGAATTTGAACACTGAAGCTTTCTTT
V: TRBV5-1; J: TRBJ2-7; size: few; D: .; CDR3: CASSPQGAAYEQYF; DNA: TGCGCCAGCAGCCCCCAAGGTGCCGCCTACGAGCAGTACTTC
V: TRBV20-1; J: TRBJ2-5; size: .; D: .; CDR3: CSARNLLSRWETQYF; DNA: TGCAGTGCTAGAAACCTCCTTAGCCGCTGGGAGACCCAGTACTTC
V: TRBV6-5; J: TRBJ1-4; size: many; D: .; CDR3: CATRRTLSGKLFF; DNA: TGTGCCACCCGCAGAACGTTGAGCGGAAAACTGTTTTTT
V: TRBV7-2; J: TRBJ2-1; size: .; D: .; CDR3: CASSLTGDLYNEQFF; DNA: TGTGCCAGCAGCTTAACGGGGGATCTATACAATGAGCAGTTCTTC
V: TRBV5-1; J: TRBJ2-2; size: few; D: .; CDR3: CASSGGNINTGELFF; DNA: TGCGCCAGCAGCGGGGGGAATATTAACACCGGGGAGCTGTTTTTT
V: TRBV7-2; J: TRBJ2-3; size: .; D: .; CDR3: CASSLVNTQYF; DNA: TGTGCCAGCAGCTTAGTCAATACGCAGTATTTT
V: TRBV20-1; J: TRBJ2-3; size: .; D: TRBD1; CDR3: CSARETTGGYRDTQYF; DNA: TGCAGTGCTAGAGAAACAACAGGGGGCTATCGAGATACGCAGTATTTT
V: TRBV9; J: TRBJ2-1; size: few; D: TRBD2; CDR3: CASSLRTSQGISSYNEQFF; DNA: TGTGCCAGCAGCCTAAGGACTAGCCAGGGAATTAGCTCCTACAATGAGCAGTTCTTC
V: TRBV9; J: TRBJ2-1; size: many; D: .; CDR3: CASSPSGTYNEQFF; DNA: TGTGCCAGCAGCCCCAGCGGTACCTACAATGAGCAGTTCTTC
V: TRBV18; J: TRBJ1-1; size: .; D: .; CDR3: CASSPLAGNTEAFF; DNA: TGTGCCAGCTCACCACTGGCGGGGAACACTGAAGCTTTCTTT
V: TRBV3-1; J: TRBJ2-4; size: .; D: TRBD2; CDR3: CASSQAPLGTRLAKNIQYF; DNA: TGTGCCAGCAGCCAAGCCCCGCTGGGGACTAGACTAGCCAAAAACATTCAGTACTTC
V: TRBV29-1; J: TRBJ1-1; size: many; D: .; CDR3: CSVEIYRVENTEAFF; DNA: TGCAGCGTTGAAATTTACAGGGTTGAGAACACTGAAGCTTTCTTT
V: TRBV3-1; J: TRBJ2-2; size: .; D: TRBD2; CDR3: CASSQEAGGLSGELFF; DNA: TGTGCCAGCAGCCAAGAGGCGGGAGGGTTGTCCGGGGAGCTGTTTTTT
V: TRBV12-3/TRBV12-4; J: TRBJ2-1; size: .; D: .; CDR3: CASSFLNNEQFF; DNA: TGTGCCAGCAGTTTTCTTAACAATGAGCAGTTCTTC
V: TRBV5-4; J: TRBJ2-7; size: few; D: .; CDR3: CASSSSWRISSYEQYF; DNA: TGTGCCAGCAGCTCATCGTGGCGGATAAGCTCCTACGAGCAGTACTTC
V: TRBV6-2/TRBV6-3; J: TRBJ1-3; size: .; D: .; CDR3: CASSYLGQHSGNTIYF; DNA: TGTGCCAGCAGTTACCTCGGACAACACTCTGGAAACACCATATATTTT
V: TRBV20-1; J: TRBJ2-7; size: .; D: .; CDR3: CSARGDKLYEQYF; DNA: TGCAGTGCTAGAGGGGACAAGCTATACGAGCAGTACTTC
V: TRBV18; J: TRBJ2-2; size: .; D: .; CDR3: CASSQQGNTGELFF; DNA: TGTGCCAGCTCACAACAGGGGAACACCGGGGAGCTGTTTTTT
V: TRBV6-6; J: TRBJ1-3; size: .; D: .; CDR3: CASIRGSQRGNTIYF; DNA: TGTGCCAGCATTCGCGGGTCCCAAAGGGGAAACACCATATATTTT
V: TRBV12-3/TRBV12-4; J: TRBJ2-2; size: .; D: .; CDR3: CASSLVVGELFF; DNA: TGTGCCAGCAGTTTGGTGGTCGGGGAGCTGTTTTTT
V: TRBV3-1; J: TRBJ2-3; size: .; D: TRBD2; CDR3: CASSVGTSGTDTQYF; DNA: TGTGCCAGCAGCGTCGGGACTAGCGGGACAGATACGCAGTATTTT
V: TRBV7-2; J: TRBJ1-4; size: few; D: .; CDR3: CASSPRSGFGKLFF; DNA: TGTGCCAGCAGCCCGCGGTCGGGTTTTGGGAAACTGTTTTTT
V: TRBV6-6; J: TRBJ1-1; size: few; D: .; CDR3: CASSTHAAGNTEAFF; DNA: TGTGCCAGCAGTACCCATGCGGCAGGCAACACTGAAGCTTTCTTT
V: TRBV11-2; J: TRBJ2-3; size: .; D: TRBD2; CDR3: CASSPLAGVFSTDTQYF; DNA: TGTGCCAGCAGCCCACTAGCGGGAGTCTTTAGCACAGATACGCAGTATTTT
V: TRBV5-1; J: TRBJ2-7; size: .; D: .; CDR3: CASSLESSFNEQYF; DNA: TGCGCCAGCAGCTTGGAATCCAGTTTCAACGAGCAGTACTTC
V: TRBV24-1; J: TRBJ2-2; size: once; D: .; CDR3: CATSRAGPTRNTGELFF; DNA: TGTGCCACCAGTCGAGCAGGGCCAACCAGAAACACCGGGGAGCTGTTTTTT
V: TRBV29-1; J: TRBJ1-1; size: .; D: .; CDR3: CSVVTVYTEAFF; DNA: TGCAGCGTGGTGACAGTCTACACTGAAGCTTTCTTT
V: TRBV10-2; J: TRBJ2-4; size: .; D: TRBD1; CDR3: CASGDSLAKNIQYF; DNA: TGCGCCAGCGGGGACAGCCTAGCCAAAAACATTCAGTACTTC
V: TRBV29-1; J: TRBJ1-1; size: .; D: .; CDR3: CSVRPVDGHEAFF; DNA: TGCAGCGTCCGACCGGTGGACGGTCATGAAGCTTTCTTT
V: TRBV20-1; J: TRBJ2-1; size: few; D: TRBD2; CDR3: CSARDNRDYLNEQFF; DNA: TGCAGTGCTAGAGATAACCGGGACTACTTGAATGAGCAGTTCTTC